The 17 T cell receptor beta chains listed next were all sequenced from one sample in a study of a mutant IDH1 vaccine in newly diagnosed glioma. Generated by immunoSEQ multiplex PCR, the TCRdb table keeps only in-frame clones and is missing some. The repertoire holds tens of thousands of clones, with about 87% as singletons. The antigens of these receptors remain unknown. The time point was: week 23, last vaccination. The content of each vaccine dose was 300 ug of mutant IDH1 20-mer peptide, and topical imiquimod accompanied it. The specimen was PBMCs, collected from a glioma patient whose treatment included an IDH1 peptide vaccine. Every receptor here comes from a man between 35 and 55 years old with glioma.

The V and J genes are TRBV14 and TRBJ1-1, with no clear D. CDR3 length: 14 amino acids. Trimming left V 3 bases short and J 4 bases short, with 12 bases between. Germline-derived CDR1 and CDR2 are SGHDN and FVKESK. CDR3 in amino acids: CASSQETVGTEAFF. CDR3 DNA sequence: TGTGCCAGCAGCCAGGAAACTGTTGGCACTGAAGCTTTCTTT.

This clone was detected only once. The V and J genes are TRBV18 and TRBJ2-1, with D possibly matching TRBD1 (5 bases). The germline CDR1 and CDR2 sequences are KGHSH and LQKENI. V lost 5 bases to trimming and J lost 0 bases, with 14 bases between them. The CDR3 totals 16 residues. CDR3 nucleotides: TGTGCCAGCTCAATTCTAGGGGCAAGCTCCTACAATGAGCAGTTCTTC. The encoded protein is CASSILGASSYNEQFF.

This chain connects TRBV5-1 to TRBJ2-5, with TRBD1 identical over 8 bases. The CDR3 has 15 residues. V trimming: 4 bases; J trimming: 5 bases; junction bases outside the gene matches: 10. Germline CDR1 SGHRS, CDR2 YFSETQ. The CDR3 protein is CASSPDRVVTETQYF. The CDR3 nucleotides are TGCGCCAGCAGCCCGGACAGGGTAGTCACCGAGACCCAGTACTTC.

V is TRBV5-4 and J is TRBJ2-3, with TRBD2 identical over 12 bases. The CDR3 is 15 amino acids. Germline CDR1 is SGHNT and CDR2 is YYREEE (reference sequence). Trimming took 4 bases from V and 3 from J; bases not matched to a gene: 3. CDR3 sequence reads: CASSPGTSGTDTQYF. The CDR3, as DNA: TGTGCCAGCAGCCCGGGGACTAGCGGGACAGATACGCAGTATTTT.

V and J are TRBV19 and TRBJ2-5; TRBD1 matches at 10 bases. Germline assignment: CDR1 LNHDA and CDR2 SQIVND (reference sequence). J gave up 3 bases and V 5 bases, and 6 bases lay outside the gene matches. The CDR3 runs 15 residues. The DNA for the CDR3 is TGTGCCAGTAGTCAGATGACAGGGGGCGAAGAGACCCAGTACTTC. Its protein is CASSQMTGGEETQYF.

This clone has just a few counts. The CDR3 region has the DNA TGTGCCAGCACCCATCCGGGGGAGGCCTCCTACGAGCAGTACTTC. Protein product: CASTHPGEASYEQYF. The J gene is TRBJ2-7, the V gene TRBV2, with D perhaps TRBD2 (6 bases). This CDR3 region has 15 residues. Trimming removed 7 bases at V and 0 bases at J, with 16 bases between. Germline V gene sequence: CDR1 SNHLY, CDR2 FYNNEI. Variable domain in full (rest from reference TRBV2 and TRBJ2-7): EPEVTQTPSHQVTQMGQEVILRCVPISNHLYFYWYRQILGQKVEFLVSFYNNEISEKSEIFDDQFSVERPDGSNFTLKIRSTKLEDSAMYFCASTHPGEASYEQYFGPGTRLTVT.

The CDR3 DNA is TGCAGCGTTGAGGCACCGCAGCGGGGCTACACCTTC. As protein: CSVEAPQRGYTF. J is TRBJ1-2 and V is TRBV29-1; no firm D call. CDR1 and CDR2 from the germline V gene are SQVTM and ANQGSEA. V lost 3 bases to trimming and J lost 8 bases, with 13 bases between them. This CDR3 is built from 12 residues.

The CDR3: CASSLGQMVSEAFF. The DNA for the CDR3 is TGTGCCAGCAGTTTGGGACAGATGGTTAGTGAAGCTTTCTTT. The chain carries TRBV6-5 and TRBJ1-1; 7 positions match TRBD1. CDR1 and CDR2 from the germline V gene are MNHEY and SVGAGI. This CDR3 region has 14 residues. V shed 4 bases, J shed 7 bases, and the junction held 9 bases outside the gene matches.

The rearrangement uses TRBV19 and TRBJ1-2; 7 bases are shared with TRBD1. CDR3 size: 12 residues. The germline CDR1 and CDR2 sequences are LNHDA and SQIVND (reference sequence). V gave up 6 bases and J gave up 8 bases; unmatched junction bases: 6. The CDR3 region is CASSDRQGGYTF. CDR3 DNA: TGTGCCAGTAGCGATCGACAGGGAGGCTACACCTTC.

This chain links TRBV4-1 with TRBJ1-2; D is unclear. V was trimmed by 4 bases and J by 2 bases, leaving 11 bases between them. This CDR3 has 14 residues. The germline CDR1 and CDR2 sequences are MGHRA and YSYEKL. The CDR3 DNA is TGCGCCAGCAGCCCACCGACAAGCAACTATGGCTACACCTTC. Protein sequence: CASSPPTSNYGYTF.

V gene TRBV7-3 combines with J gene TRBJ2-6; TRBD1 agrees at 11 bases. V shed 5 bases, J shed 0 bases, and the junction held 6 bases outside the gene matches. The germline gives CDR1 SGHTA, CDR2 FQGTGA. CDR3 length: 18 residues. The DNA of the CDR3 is TGTGCCAGCAGCCCACGGGACAGGGGGTCCTCTGGGGCCAACGTCCTGACTTTC. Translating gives CASSPRDRGSSGANVLTF. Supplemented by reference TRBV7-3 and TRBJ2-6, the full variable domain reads GAGVSQTPSNKVTEKGKYVELRCDPISGHTALYWYRQSLGQGPEFLIYFQGTGAADDSGLPNDRFFAVRPEGSVSTLKIQRTERGDSAVYLCASSPRDRGSSGANVLTFGAGSRLTVL.

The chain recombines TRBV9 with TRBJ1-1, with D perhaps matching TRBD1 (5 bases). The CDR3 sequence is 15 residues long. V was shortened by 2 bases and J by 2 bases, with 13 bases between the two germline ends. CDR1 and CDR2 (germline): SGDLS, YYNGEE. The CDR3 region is CASSVQVGANTEAFF. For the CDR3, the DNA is TGTGCCAGCAGCGTGCAGGTAGGGGCAAACACTGAAGCTTTCTTT. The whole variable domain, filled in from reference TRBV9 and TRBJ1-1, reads DSGVTQTPKHLITATGQRVTLRCSPRSGDLSVYWYQQSLDQGLQFLIQYYNGEERAKGNILERFSAQQFPDLHSELNLSSLELGDSALYFCASSVQVGANTEAFFGQGTRLTVV.

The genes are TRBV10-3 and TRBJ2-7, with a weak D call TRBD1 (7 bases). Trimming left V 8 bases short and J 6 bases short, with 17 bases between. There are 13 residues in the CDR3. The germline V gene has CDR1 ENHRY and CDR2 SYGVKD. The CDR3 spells CAIVGQGGGEQYF. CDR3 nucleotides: TGTGCCATCGTGGGGCAGGGGGGCGGCGAGCAGTACTTC.

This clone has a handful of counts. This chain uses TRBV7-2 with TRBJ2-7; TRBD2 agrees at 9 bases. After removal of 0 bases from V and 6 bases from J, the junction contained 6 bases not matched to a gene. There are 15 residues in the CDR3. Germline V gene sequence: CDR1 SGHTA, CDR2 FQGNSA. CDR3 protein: CASSLARSGRSEQYF. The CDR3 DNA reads TGTGCCAGCAGCTTAGCGCGAAGCGGGAGGAGCGAGCAGTACTTC. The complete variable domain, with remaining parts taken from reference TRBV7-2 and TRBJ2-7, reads GAGVSQSPSNKVTEKGKDVELRCDPISGHTALYWYRQSLGQGLEFLIYFQGNSAPDKSGLPSDRFSAERTGGSVSTLTIQRTQQEDSAVYLCASSLARSGRSEQYFGPGTRLTVT.

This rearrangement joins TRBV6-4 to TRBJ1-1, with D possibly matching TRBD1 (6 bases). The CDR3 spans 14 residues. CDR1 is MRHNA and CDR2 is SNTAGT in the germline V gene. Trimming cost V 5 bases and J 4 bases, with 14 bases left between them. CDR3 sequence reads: CASSKTGWATEAFF. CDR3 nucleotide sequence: TGTGCCAGCAGTAAGACAGGTTGGGCCACTGAAGCTTTCTTT.

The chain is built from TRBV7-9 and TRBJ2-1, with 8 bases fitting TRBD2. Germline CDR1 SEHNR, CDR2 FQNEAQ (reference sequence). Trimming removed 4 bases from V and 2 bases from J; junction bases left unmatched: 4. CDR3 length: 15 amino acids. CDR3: CASSSLAVTYNEQFF. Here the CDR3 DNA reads TGTGCCAGCAGCTCACTAGCGGTCACCTACAATGAGCAGTTCTTC.

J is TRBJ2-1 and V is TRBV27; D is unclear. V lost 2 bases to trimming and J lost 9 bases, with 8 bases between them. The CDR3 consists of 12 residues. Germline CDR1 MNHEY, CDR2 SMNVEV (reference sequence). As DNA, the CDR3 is TGTGCCAGCAGTTTAAGTTGGGGTGAGCAGTTCTTC. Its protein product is CASSLSWGEQFF.